The T cell receptor beta chain under discussion was sequenced for a study of PD-1 blockade in classical Hodgkin lymphoma (dated by TCRdb to 2020 to 2022). General notes on the study: The study used CyTOF and TCR beta sequencing to define a peripheral blood immune signature of response to PD-1 blockade in classical Hodgkin lymphoma. The investigation overall reported the following: Baseline TCR diversity was reported to be lower in newly diagnosed patients than in healthy donors, and even lower in relapsed/refractory patients. The study covered only a single clinical trial cohort, and the causes of the repertoire differences, possibly disease activity or prior therapy, were still not defined.

According to the study, the label for this sample's time point signals: newly diagnosed, previously untreated cHL patient sample. A Miltenyi CD4+ T cell isolation kit was used for magnetic negative selection to purify CD4+ T cells from thawed PBMCs. PBMCs from patients with newly diagnosed, previously untreated classical Hodgkin lymphoma were sequenced as a comparison group for the relapsed/refractory trial patients. After peripheral blood was drawn into 8 mL Vacutainer Cell Preparation Tubes, PBMCs were isolated by centrifugation and then cryopreserved. Purified CD4+ and CD8+ fractions were prepared only for cases with an additional available PBMC sample. Magnetically labelled cells were removed on LS columns in a quadroMACS separator, and the flow-through was collected as the purified fraction. The Qiagen DNeasy kit was used to extract genomic DNA from unsorted PBMCs and from the negatively selected CD4+ and CD8+ fractions. Using primers that anneal to V and J segments, immunoSEQ multiplex PCR amplified the TCR beta CDR3 regions. A synthetic immune receptor repertoire was used to minimize amplification bias, and any remaining bias was removed computationally after sequencing. The authors' analysis ran thus. Custom Python scripts were used to quantify repertoire diversity as the Shannon entropy index. Unsorted, CD4+ and CD8+ repertoires were examined separately, except in combined analyses, for which CD4+ and CD8+ sequences were merged in silico. What TCRdb holds here is the immuneACCESS table cut down to in-frame rearrangements. Part of the clones is not present; checked against another copy, under half of the missing clones reflect an unresolved V gene, and the others are unexplained. The V and J calls and clone size come from that table; D and trimming were worked out from the DNA. Present in this sample are 15,000 to 25,000 clones, about four fifths of which were seen just once. The ten biggest clones cover more than 0.9% of the sample.

A remark on this clone: This clone's antigen is unknown. Germline is not matched at one junction end, which may reflect a read error.

The germline V gene sets CDR1 to SGHAT and CDR2 to FQNNGV. The CDR3 starts with the cysteine, ends with the phenylalanine, and has 11 residues. Kept here is only the CDR3 DNA, which spans 33 bases and is read in frame from base 1. The TCR comes from a human donor with classical Hodgkin lymphoma. The sequence is built from TRBV11-2 and TRBJ2-7; TRBD1 is a possible D gene, resting on 5 matching bases. What was sequenced was CD4+ T cells from blood. The DNA is TGTGCCAGCAGCCCTGGGGCTGGTTTTTCGTTC. Its protein is CASSPGAGFSF. The reference TRBV11-2 and TRBJ2-7 proteins fill in what lies around the CDR3, so the full variable domain reads EAGVAQSPRYKIIEKRQSVAFWCNPISGHATLYWYQQILGQGPKLLIQFQNNGVVDDSQLPKDRFSAERLKGVDSTLKIQPAKLEDSAVYLCASSPGAGFSFGPGTRLTVT.